The sequence of this TCR beta chain was determined in a study of T cell responses to AZD1222 COVID-19 vaccine. Overall study findings and caveats: Spike-specific TCR breadth and depth grew following two AZD1222 doses.

Repertoires were generated with immunoSEQ multiplex PCR, while TCRdb's copy carries only in-frame clones and drops some. The data show approximately 150,000 clones, around nine tenths seen once. V was trimmed by 2 bases and J by 5 bases, leaving 6 bases between them. The CDR3 totals 12 residues. Of note for this clone: The antigen is not known.

V is TRBV12-3 or TRBV12-4 and J is TRBJ1-2; D is ambiguous. The source was peripheral blood, collected 28 days after the second AZD1222 dose. The TCR was taken from an adult who received the AZD1222 COVID-19 vaccine. In DNA, the CDR3 is TGTGCCAGCAGTTTATCGCGTTATGGCTACACCTTC. Encoded protein: CASSLSRYGYTF.